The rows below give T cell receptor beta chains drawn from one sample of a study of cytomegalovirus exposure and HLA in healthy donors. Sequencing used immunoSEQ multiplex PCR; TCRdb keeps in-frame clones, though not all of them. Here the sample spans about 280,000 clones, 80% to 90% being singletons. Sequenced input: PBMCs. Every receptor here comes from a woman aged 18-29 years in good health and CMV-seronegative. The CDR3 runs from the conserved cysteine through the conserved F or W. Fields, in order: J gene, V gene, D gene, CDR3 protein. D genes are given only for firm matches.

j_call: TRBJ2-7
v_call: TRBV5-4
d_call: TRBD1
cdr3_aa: CASSQGQGVSEQYF

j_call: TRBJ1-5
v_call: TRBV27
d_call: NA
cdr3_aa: CASSLRDSNQPQHF

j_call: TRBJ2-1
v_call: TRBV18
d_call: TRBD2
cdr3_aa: CASSPGTSGNDEQFF

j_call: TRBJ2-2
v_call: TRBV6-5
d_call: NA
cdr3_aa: CASSYSEGPTGELFF

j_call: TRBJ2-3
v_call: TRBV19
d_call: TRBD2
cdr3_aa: CASSQLAGGDTQYF

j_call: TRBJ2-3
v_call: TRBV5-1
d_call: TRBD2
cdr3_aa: CASSPRPREADTQYF

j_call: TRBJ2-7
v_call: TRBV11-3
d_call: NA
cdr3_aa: CASSSLGGAVAYEQYF

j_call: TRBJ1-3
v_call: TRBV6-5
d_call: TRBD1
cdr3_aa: CASSYDRAGNTIYF

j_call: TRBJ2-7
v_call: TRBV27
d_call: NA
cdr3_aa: CASSSGRFYEQYF

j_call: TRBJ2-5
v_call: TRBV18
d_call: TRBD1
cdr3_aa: CASSPGTASQETQYF

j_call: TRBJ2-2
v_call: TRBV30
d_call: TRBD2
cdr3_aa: CAWSLLRGGIITGELFF

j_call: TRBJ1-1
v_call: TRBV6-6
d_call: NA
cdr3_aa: CASSSPTATEAFF

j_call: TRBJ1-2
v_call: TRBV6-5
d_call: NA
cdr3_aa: CASSSIRDSGRGYTF

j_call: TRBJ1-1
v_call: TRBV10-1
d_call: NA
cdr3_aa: CASSLGVGNTEAFF

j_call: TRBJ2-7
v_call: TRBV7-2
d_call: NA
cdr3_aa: CASSFVGNYEQYF

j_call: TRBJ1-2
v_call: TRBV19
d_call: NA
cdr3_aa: CASSTPLLTQGEGGYTF

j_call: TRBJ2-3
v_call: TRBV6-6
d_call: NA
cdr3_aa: CASSSTGGEGTQYF

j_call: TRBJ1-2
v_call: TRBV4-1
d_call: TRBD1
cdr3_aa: CASSQSGGWGGYTF

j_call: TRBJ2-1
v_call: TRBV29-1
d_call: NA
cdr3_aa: CSAYRGDEQFF

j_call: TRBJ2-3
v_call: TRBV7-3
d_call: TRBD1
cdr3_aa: CASSFKGTGGGDTQYF

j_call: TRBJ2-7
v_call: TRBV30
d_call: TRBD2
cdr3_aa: CAWSVAGGSYEQYF

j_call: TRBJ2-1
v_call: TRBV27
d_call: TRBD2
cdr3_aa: CASTSRAGGNYNEQFF

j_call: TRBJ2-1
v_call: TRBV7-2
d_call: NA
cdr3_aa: CASSLRAGRLAGYNEQFF

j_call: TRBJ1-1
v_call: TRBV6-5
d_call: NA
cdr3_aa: CASSYTVGGGTEAFF

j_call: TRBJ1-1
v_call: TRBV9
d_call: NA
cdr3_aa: CASSVGGGSDTEAFF

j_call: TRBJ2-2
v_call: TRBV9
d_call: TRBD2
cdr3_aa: CASSVGGGAAGELFF

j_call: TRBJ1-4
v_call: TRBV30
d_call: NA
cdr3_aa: CAAGVEKLFF

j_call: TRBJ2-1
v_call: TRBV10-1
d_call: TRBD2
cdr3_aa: CASSEQLADYNEQFF

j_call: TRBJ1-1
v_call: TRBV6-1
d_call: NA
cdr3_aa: CASSWGGLNTEAFF

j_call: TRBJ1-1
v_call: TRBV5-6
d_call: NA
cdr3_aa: CASSNGWEGTEAFF

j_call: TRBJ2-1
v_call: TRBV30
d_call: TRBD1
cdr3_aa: CAWSTGGNEQFF

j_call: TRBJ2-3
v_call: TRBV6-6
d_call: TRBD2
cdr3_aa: CASNLAGGLGTQYF

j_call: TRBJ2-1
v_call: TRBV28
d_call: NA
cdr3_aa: CASRPGAFNEQFF

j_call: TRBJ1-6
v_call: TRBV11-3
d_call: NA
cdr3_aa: CASSLGRYNSPLHF

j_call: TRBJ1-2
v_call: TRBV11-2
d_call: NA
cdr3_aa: CASSKTGEHGYTF

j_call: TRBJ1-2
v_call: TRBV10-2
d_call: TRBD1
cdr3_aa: CASSESAGGNGYTF

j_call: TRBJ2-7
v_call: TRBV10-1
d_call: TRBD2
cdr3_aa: CASSETGGRYEQYF

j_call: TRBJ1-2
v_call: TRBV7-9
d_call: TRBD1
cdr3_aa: CASSKGTGGNYGYTF

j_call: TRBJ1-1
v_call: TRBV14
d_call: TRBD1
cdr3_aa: CASSPAGGNTEAFF

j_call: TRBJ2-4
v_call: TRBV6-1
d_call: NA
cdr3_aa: CASSQGHPLAKNIQYF

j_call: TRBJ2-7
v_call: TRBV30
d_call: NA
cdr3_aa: CALGHVYEQYF

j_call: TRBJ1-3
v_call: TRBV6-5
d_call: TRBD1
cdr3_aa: CASSYRDSGNTIYF

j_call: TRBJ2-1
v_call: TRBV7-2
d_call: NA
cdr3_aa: CASSSAGHSYNEQFF

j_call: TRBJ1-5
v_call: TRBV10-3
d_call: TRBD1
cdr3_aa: CAISGGQANQPQHF

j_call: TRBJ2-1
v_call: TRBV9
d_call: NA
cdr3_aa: CASSVASLVYNEQFF